Listed below are T cell receptor beta chains from one sample, sequenced in a study of PD-1 blockade in classical Hodgkin lymphoma. This table comes from immunoSEQ multiplex PCR, and its TCRdb copy is limited to in-frame clones, with some not included. The sample includes roughly 92,000 clones, about nine tenths of them seen just once. Sequencing used peripheral blood mononuclear cells (PBMCs), obtained at baseline. These receptors were obtained from a human donor with classical Hodgkin lymphoma. Each CDR3 is given with its conserved first and last residue. The D gene is left open where the match is weak. A row's size may be missing; if present it is once, few, many or a size class.

abundance	v_gene	j_gene	d_gene	CDR3aa	CDR3nt
-	TRBV15	TRBJ2-7	TRBD1	CATSKTGLSYEQYF	TGTGCCACCAGCAAGACAGGGTTGTCCTACGAGCAGTACTTC
-	TRBV27	TRBJ2-7	-	CASSFGQIPYEQYF	TGTGCCAGCAGTTTTGGACAGATACCTTACGAGCAGTACTTC
-	TRBV27	TRBJ2-5	-	CASSYMKTQYF	TGTGCCAGCAGTTACATGAAGACCCAGTACTTC
-	TRBV6-1	TRBJ1-2	TRBD1	CASSEAQGQGYGYTF	TGTGCCAGCAGTGAAGCGCAAGGACAGGGCTATGGCTACACCTTC
-	TRBV27	TRBJ2-6	-	CASSLKGPPGPYSGANVLTF	TGTGCCAGCAGTTTAAAAGGCCCCCCGGGACCCTACTCTGGGGCCAACGTCCTGACTTTC
-	TRBV30	TRBJ2-5	-	CAWSGYLGGETQYF	TGTGCCTGGAGTGGGTACCTGGGGGGAGAGACCCAGTACTTC
-	TRBV4-1	TRBJ2-6	TRBD2	CASSQNSGGSGANVLTF	TGCGCCAGCAGCCAAAACTCGGGGGGGTCAGGGGCCAACGTCCTGACTTTC
-	TRBV27	TRBJ2-3	TRBD2	CASGRRAGGPDTQYF	TGTGCCAGCGGTCGCCGAGCGGGAGGGCCAGATACGCAGTATTTT
-	TRBV5-1	TRBJ2-7	TRBD2	CASSGLAGVSVHEQYF	TGCGCCAGCAGCGGGTTAGCGGGAGTTTCCGTCCACGAGCAGTACTTC
-	TRBV27	TRBJ1-5	TRBD1	CASSLRTGYSNQPQHF	TGTGCCAGCAGTCTAAGGACAGGGTATAGCAATCAGCCCCAGCATTTT
-	TRBV19	TRBJ1-5	-	CASSIEIRRTGNQPQHF	TGTGCCAGTAGCATCGAAATCCGGCGGACAGGCAATCAGCCCCAGCATTTT
-	TRBV6-6	TRBJ1-2	TRBD1	CASSTPGQVRMDGYTF	TGTGCCAGCAGTACCCCTGGACAGGTCAGGATGGATGGCTACACCTTC
few	TRBV5-4	TRBJ2-3	-	CASSFGRRSTDTQYF	TGTGCCAGCAGCTTTGGGCGAAGAAGCACAGATACGCAGTATTTT